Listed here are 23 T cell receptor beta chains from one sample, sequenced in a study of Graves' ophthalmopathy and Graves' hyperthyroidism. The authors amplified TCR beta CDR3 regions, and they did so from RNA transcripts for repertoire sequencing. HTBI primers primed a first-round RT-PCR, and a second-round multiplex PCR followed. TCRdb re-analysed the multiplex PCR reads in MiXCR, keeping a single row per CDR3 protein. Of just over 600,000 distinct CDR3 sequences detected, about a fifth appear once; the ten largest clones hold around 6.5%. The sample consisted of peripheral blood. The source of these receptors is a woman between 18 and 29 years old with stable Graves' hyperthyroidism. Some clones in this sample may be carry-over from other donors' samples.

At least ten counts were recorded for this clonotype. The CDR3, as DNA: TGCGCCAGCAGCCAAGAACCAGGCTCTGGGGCCAACGTCCTGACTTTC. Protein sequence: CASSQEPGSGANVLTF. This sequence joins TRBV4-1 and TRBJ2-6; D unclear. V shed 0 bases and J shed 0 bases, with 6 bases lying between them. Germline V gene lookup returns CDR1 MGHRA and CDR2 YSYEKL. The length of the CDR3 is 16 residues.

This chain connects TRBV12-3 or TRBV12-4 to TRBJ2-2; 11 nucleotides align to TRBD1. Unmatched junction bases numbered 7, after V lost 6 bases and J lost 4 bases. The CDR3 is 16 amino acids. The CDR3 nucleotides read TGTGCCAGCAGACCAGGGACAGGGGGAAGCACCGGGGAGCTGTTTTTT. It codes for CASRPGTGGSTGELFF.

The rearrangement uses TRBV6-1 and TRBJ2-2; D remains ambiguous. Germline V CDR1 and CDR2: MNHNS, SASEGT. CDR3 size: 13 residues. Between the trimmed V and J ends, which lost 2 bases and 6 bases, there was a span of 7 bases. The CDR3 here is CASSENEAGELFF. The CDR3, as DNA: TGTGCCAGCAGTGAAAACGAGGCCGGGGAGCTGTTTTTT.

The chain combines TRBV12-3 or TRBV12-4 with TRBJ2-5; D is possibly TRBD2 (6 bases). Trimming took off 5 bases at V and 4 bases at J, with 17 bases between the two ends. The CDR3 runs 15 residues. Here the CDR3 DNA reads TGTGCCAGCAGTGCCGAGGGACGGAGGGCAGAGACCCAGTACTTC. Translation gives CASSAEGRRAETQYF.

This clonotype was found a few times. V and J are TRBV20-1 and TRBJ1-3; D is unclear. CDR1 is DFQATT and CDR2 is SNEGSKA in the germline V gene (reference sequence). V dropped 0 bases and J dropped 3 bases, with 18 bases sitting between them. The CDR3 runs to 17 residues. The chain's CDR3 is CSARDRSPGRGGNTIYF. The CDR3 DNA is TGCAGTGCTAGAGATAGAAGTCCCGGGCGCGGTGGAAACACCATATATTTT.

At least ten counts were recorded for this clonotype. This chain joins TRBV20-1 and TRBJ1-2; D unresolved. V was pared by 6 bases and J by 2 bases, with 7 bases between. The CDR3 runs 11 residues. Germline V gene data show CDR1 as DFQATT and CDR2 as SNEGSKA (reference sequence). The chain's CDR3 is CSASQNYGYTF. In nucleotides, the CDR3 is TGCAGTGCCTCCCAGAACTATGGCTACACCTTC.

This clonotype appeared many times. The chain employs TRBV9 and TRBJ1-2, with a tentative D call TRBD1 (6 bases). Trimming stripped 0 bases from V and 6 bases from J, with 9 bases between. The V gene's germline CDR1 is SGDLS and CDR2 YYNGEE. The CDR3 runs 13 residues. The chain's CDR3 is CASSVVDRDGYTF. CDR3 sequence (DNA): TGTGCCAGCAGCGTAGTGGACAGAGATGGCTACACCTTC. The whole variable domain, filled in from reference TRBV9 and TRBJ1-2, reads DSGVTQTPKHLITATGQRVTLRCSPRSGDLSVYWYQQSLDQGLQFLIQYYNGEERAKGNILERFSAQQFPDLHSELNLSSLELGDSALYFCASSVVDRDGYTFGSGTRLTVV.

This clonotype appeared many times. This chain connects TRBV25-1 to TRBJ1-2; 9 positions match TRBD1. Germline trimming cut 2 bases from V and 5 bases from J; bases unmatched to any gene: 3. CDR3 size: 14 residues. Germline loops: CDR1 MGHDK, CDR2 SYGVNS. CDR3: CASSEGTGIYGYTF. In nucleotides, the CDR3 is TGTGCCAGCAGTGAAGGGACAGGGATTTATGGCTACACCTTC.

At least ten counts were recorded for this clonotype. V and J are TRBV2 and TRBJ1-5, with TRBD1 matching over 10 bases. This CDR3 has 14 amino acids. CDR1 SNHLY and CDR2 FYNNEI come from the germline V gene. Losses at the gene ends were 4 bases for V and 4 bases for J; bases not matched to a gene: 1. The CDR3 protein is CASSGTGGNQPQHF. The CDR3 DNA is TGTGCCAGCAGTGGGACAGGGGGTAATCAGCCCCAGCATTTT.

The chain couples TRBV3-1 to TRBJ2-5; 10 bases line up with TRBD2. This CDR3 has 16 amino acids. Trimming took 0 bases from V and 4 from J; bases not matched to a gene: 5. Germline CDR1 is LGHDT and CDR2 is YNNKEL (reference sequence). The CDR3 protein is CASSQEGTSEAETQYF. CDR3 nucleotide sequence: TGTGCCAGCAGCCAAGAGGGGACTAGCGAGGCAGAGACCCAGTACTTC.

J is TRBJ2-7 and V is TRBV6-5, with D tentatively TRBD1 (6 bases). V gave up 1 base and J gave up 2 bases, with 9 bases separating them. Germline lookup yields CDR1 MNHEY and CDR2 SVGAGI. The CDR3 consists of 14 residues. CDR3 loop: CASSYLGQTYEQYF. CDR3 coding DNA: TGTGCCAGCAGTTACTTGGGACAAACCTACGAGCAGTACTTC.

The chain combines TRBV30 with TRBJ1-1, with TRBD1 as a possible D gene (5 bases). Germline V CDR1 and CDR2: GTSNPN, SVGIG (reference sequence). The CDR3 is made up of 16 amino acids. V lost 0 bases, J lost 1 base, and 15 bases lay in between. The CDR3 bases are TGTGCCTGGAGTGTACCCCACATCGGGACGAACACTGAAGCTTTCTTT. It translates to CAWSVPHIGTNTEAFF.

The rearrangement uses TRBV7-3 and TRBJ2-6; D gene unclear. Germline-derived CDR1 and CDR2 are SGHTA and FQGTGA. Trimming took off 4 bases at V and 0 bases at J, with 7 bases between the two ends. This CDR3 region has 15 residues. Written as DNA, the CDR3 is TGTGCCAGCAGCTCTAGTAGCTCTGGGGCCAACGTCCTGACTTTC. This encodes CASSSSSSGANVLTF.

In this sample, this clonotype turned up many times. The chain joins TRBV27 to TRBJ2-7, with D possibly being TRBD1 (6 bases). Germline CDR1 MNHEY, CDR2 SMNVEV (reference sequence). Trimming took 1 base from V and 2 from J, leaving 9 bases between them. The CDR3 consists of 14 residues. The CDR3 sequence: CASSLYRDTYEQYF. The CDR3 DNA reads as TGTGCCAGCAGTTTATACAGGGACACCTACGAGCAGTACTTC.

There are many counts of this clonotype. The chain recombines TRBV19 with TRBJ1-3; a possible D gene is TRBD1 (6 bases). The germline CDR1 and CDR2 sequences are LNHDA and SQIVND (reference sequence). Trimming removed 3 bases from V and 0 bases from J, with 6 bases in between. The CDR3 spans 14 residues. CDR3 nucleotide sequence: TGTGCCAGTAGTATGGGGGCCTCTGGAAACACCATATATTTT. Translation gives CASSMGASGNTIYF.

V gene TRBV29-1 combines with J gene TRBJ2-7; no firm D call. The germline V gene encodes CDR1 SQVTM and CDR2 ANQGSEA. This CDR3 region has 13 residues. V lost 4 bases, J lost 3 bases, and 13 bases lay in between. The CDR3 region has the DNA TGCAGCGTTGGAGGTTCCCCTTTCTACGAGCAGTACTTC. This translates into CSVGGSPFYEQYF.

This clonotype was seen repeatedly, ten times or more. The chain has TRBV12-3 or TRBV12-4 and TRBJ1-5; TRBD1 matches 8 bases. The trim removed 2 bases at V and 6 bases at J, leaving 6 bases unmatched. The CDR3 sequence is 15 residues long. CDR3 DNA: TGTGCCAGCAGTTTACTACAGGGGGGCGTTCAGCCCCAGCATTTT. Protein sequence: CASSLLQGGVQPQHF.

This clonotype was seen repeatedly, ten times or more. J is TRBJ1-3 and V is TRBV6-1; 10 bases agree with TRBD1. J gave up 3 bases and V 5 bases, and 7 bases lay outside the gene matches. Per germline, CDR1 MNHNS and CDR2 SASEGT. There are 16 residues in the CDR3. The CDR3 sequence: CASSPTGGLFGNTIYF. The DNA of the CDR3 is TGTGCCAGCAGTCCGACAGGGGGCTTATTTGGAAACACCATATATTTT.

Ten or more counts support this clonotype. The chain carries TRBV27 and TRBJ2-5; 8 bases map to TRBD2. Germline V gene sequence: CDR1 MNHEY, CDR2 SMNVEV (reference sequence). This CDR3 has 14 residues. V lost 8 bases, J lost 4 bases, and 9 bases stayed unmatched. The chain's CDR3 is CASRREAGGETQYF. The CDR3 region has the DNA TGTGCCAGCCGCCGGGAGGCGGGAGGAGAGACCCAGTACTTC.

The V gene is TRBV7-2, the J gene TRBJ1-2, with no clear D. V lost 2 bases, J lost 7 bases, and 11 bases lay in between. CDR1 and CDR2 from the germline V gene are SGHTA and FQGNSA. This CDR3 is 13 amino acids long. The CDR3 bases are TGTGCCAGCAGCTTAAACGGAATGGGTGGCTACACCTTC. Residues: CASSLNGMGGYTF.

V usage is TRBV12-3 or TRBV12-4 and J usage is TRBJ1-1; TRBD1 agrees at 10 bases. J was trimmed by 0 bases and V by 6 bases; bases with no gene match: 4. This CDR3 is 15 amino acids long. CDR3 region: CASRGTGAMNTEAFF. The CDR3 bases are TGTGCCAGCAGGGGGACAGGGGCCATGAACACTGAAGCTTTCTTT.

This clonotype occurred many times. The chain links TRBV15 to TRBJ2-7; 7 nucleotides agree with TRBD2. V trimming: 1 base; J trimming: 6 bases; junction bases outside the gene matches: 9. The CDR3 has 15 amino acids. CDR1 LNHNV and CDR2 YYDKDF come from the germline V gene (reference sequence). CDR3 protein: CATSRGGGSSGEQYF. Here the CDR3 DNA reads TGTGCCACCAGCAGAGGCGGGGGAAGCTCCGGCGAGCAGTACTTC.

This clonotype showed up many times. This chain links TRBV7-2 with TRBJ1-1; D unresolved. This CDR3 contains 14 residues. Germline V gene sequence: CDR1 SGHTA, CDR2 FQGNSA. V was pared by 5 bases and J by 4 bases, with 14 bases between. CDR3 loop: CASSLRWGSTEAFF. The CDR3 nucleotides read TGTGCCAGCAGCCTTAGGTGGGGAAGCACTGAAGCTTTCTTT.